This TCR beta chain came from a study of cytomegalovirus exposure and HLA in healthy donors. General study findings and limits: There were a few CMV-associated chains whose specificity for CMV antigens was confirmed in vitro.

Primers: 60 Vbeta forward and 13 Jbeta reverse. Original processing notes: Later analysis identified tens of millions of unique TCR beta chains, about 10 million shared. TCRdb's table, derived via immunoSEQ multiplex PCR, lists solely in-frame clones and lacks some. That table is the source of V, J and clone size, and D and trimming were worked out from the DNA. The table records about 150,000 clones, roughly 75% of them present only once. This CDR3 is built from 13 residues. CDR1 is SGHTA, CDR2 FQGNSA, per germline. In the case of this clone: Its antigen is not known.

Nominally healthy donors provided the samples, though records likely missed some immune exposures. The specimen was PBMCs. The origin of this receptor is a man younger than 30 in good health and CMV-seronegative. The rearrangement uses TRBV7-2 and TRBJ2-5; D is ambiguous. The assigned J gene may be wrong: the sequence end matches TRBJ2-7 better. Here the CDR3 DNA reads TGTGCCAGCAGCCCCCACTGGAGAGGCGAGCAGTACTTC. It yields the protein CASSPHWRGEQYF.